These 5 T cell receptor beta chains were all obtained from the same sample, sequenced in a study of regulatory T cells in long-lasting Graves disease. Described time point: persistent/refractory GD, antithyroid drugs over 5 years with positive TRAb. Making the TCR library involved RNA that had been extracted from PBMCs. Investigators prepared the TCR beta libraries by applying iRepertoire HTBI primers and Arm-PCR of CDR3 regions. MiXCR, run by TCRdb on the multiplex PCR reads, gives a single entry per CDR3 protein. This table has some 430,000 distinct CDR3 sequences, about 22% appearing once. Material: peripheral blood mononuclear cells (PBMCs), obtained when the disease was refractory, from a patient treated with antithyroid drugs. These TCRs come from a female donor with Graves disease.

A word on this clonotype: A much larger clone differs from this one at a single base, so this may be a read error. The genes are TRBV2 and TRBJ2-2, with a tentative D call TRBD2 (7 bases). This CDR3 has 16 residues. Germline CDR1 reads SNHLY; CDR2 reads FYNNEI. CDR3 amino acids: CASSDTGTTNTGGLFF. CDR3 nucleotide sequence: TGTGCCAGCAGTGACACAGGGACTACCAACACCGGGGGGCTGTTTTTT.

This clonotype has only a few counts. The junction departs from germline at one end; a sequencing error may be responsible. The chain recombines TRBV11-2 with TRBJ1-2; TRBD1 is a possible D gene (6 bases). The CDR3 is made up of 15 amino acids. The germline V gene has CDR1 SGHAT and CDR2 FQNNGV. The CDR3 loop is CASSQVRGASYGYTF. CDR3 nucleotides: TGCGCCAGCAGCCAAGTTCGGGGGGCGAGTTATGGCTACACCTTC.

This clonotype came up many times. The chain recombines TRBV15 with TRBJ1-5; 7 bases are a match to TRBD1. The junction had 2 bases not matched to a gene; V was cut back by 1 base and J by 2 bases. This CDR3 region has 15 residues. CDR1 and CDR2 (germline): LNHNV, YYDKDF (reference sequence). This CDR3 reads CATSRATGGNQPQHF. The CDR3, as DNA: TGTGCCACCAGCAGAGCAACAGGGGGCAATCAGCCCCAGCATTTT.

This clonotype showed up many times. The V and J genes are TRBV18 and TRBJ2-5, with 7 positions matching TRBD2. From germline, CDR1 is KGHSH and CDR2 LQKENI. The V gene end was trimmed by 1 base and the J gene end by 3 bases; junction bases not matched to a gene: 2. This CDR3 has 14 residues. This CDR3 reads CASSPRSGKETQYF. The CDR3 nucleotides read TGTGCCAGCTCACCACGGAGCGGGAAAGAGACCCAGTACTTC.

The V call is TRBV29-1, the J call TRBJ2-7; D gene ambiguous. CDR1 is SQVTM and CDR2 is ANQGSEA in the germline V gene. The ends were cut back, 4 bases at V and 1 base at J, with 8 bases in the middle. This CDR3 region has 12 residues. The CDR3 coding sequence is TGCAGCGTTGTTGCAGTTTCCTACGAGCAGTACTTC. Encoded protein: CSVVAVSYEQYF.